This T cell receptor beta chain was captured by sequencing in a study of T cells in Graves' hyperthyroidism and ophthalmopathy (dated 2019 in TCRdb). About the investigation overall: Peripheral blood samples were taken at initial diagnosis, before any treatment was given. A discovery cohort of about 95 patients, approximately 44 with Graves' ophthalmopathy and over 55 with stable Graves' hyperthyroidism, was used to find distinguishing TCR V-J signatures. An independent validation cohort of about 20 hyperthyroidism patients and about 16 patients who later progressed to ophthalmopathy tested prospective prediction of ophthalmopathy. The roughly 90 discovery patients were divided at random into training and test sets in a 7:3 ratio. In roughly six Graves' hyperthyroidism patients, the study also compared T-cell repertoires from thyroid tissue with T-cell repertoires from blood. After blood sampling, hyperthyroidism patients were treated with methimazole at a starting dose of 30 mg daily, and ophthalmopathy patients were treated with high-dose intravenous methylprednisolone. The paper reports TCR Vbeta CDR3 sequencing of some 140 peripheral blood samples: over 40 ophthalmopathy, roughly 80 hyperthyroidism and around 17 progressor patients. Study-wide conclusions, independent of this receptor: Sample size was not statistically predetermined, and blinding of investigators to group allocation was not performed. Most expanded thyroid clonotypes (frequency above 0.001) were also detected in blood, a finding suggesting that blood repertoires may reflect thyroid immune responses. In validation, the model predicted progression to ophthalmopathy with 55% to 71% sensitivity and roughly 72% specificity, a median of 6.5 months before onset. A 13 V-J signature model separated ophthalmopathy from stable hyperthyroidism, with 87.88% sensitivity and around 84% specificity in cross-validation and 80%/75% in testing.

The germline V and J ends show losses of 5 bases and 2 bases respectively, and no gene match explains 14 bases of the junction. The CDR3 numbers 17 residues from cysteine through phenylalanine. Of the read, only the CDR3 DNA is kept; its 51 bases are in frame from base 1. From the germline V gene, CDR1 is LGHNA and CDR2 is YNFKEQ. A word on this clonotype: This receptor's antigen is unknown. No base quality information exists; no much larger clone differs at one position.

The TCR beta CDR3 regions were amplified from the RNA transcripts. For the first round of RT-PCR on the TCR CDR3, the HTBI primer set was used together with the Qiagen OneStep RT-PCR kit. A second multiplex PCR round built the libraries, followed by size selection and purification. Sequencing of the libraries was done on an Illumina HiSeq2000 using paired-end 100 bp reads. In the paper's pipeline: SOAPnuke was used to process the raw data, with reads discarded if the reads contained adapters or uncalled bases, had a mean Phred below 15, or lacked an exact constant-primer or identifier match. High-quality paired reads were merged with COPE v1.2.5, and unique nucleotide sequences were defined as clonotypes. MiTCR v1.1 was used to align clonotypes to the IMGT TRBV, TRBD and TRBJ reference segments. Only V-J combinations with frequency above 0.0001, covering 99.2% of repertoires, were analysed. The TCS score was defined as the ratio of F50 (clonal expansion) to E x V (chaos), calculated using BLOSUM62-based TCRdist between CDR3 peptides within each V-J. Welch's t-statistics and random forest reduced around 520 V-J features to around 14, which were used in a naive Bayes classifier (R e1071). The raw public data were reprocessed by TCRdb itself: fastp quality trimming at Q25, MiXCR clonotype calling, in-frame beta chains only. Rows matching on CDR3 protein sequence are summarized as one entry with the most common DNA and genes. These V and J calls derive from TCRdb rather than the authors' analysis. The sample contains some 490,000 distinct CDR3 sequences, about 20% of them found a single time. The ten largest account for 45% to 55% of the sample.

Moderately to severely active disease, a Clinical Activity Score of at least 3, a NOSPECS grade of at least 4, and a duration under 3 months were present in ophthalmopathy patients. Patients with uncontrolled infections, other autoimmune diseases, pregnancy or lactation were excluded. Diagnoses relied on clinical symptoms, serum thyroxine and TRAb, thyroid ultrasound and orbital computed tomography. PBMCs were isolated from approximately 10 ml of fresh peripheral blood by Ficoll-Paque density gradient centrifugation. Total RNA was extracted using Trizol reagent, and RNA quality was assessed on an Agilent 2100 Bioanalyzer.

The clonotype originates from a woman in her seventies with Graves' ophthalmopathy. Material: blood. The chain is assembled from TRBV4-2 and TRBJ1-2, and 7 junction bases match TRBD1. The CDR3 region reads CASSADRASGKNYGYTF. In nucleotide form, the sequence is TGTGCCAGCAGCGCCGACAGGGCCTCGGGGAAGAACTATGGCTACACCTTC.